Sequencing of this T cell receptor (beta chain) was carried out in a study of spatial heterogeneity in lung cancer. Background on the study: The count of detected beta-chain sequences consistently exceeded that of alpha-chain sequences. Study-wide points: The appearance of ubiquitous expanded tumor TCRs in blood was greater at resection than follow-up.

This clonotype was counted at least ten times. Its antigen is not identified. TCRdb passed the 5' RACE reads through MiXCR, listing each CDR3 protein once. The sample lists almost 75,000 distinct CDR3 sequences, roughly 14% occurring once. Sample time point: sample taken at primary tumor resection. Whole RNA, isolated from tumor, nontumor lung or frozen PBMC, was sequenced without prior sorting. The donors comprised around 72 untreated early-stage non-small cell lung cancer patients. The V gene's germline CDR1 is SGHDN and CDR2 FVKESK. CDR3 size: 13 residues. Trimming took off 4 bases at V and 1 base at J, with 7 bases between the two ends.

This TCR derives from a male donor with early-stage non-small cell lung cancer. V and J are TRBV14 and TRBJ1-2, with no clear D. Sequenced here: PBMCs, sampled at surgery. The CDR3 DNA is TGTGCCAGCAGCCCCGAGCTTAACTATGGCTACACCTTC. Protein sequence: CASSPELNYGYTF.